A single sample is the source of the 7 T cell receptor beta chains below, sequenced in a study of graft-versus-host responses after intestinal transplantation. Some clones are missing from TCRdb's copy, which holds only in-frame ones; the method was immunoSEQ multiplex PCR. The sample holds some 110,000 clones, about 90% seen once. Their antigens remain unidentified. The material was unstimulated CD4+ T cells sorted from spleen or lymph node cells, obtained before intestinal transplant. All receptors derive from a human donor who received an intestinal transplant.

This clone has more than one count but fewer than ten. The chain joins TRBV19 to TRBJ2-2; 8 bases map to TRBD1. CDR1 is LNHDA and CDR2 is SQIVND in the germline V gene (reference sequence). V dropped 4 bases and J dropped 6; count of bases not matched to a gene: 4. This CDR3 is built from 14 residues. The CDR3: CASSRQGFAGELFF. The CDR3 DNA is TGTGCCAGTAGTAGACAGGGGTTCGCCGGGGAGCTGTTTTTT. The full variable domain, completed using reference TRBV19 and TRBJ2-2, is DGGITQSPKYLFRKEGQNVTLSCEQNLNHDAMYWYRQDPGQGLRLIYYSQIVNDFQKGDIAEGYSVSREKKESFPLTVTSAQKNPTAFYLCASSRQGFAGELFFGEGSRLTVL.

This clone has a handful of counts. The chain couples TRBV5-1 to TRBJ2-1; 12 nucleotides agree with TRBD2. The CDR3 extends over 15 amino acids. Trimming at V came to 4 bases and at J to 10 bases, leaving 9 bases not matched to a gene. The V gene's germline CDR1 is SGHRS and CDR2 YFSETQ. The CDR3 loop reads CASSDRLAGVNEQFF. In DNA, the CDR3 is TGCGCCAGCAGCGACAGACTAGCGGGGGTGAACGAGCAGTTCTTC.

This sequence joins TRBV19 and TRBJ2-5; D is tentatively TRBD1 or TRBD2 (6 bases each). CDR3 size: 15 residues. CDR1 and CDR2 from the germline V gene are LNHDA and SQIVND (reference sequence). Trimming stripped 4 bases from V and 2 bases from J, with 14 bases between. The CDR3 sequence is CASSKARGGQETQYF. Written as DNA, the CDR3 is TGTGCCAGTAGTAAGGCGAGAGGGGGGCAAGAGACCCAGTACTTC.

The rearrangement joins TRBV7-9 to TRBJ2-3, with 7 bases identical to TRBD1. J lost 1 base, V lost 5 bases, and 12 bases had no gene match. The germline CDR1 and CDR2 sequences are SEHNR and FQNEAQ (reference sequence). There are 17 residues in the CDR3. The CDR3 DNA reads as TGTGCCAGCAGCCTCGGGCTCCGGACAGGAGGCACAGATACGCAGTATTTT. It translates to CASSLGLRTGGTDTQYF.

The J gene is TRBJ2-1, the V gene TRBV12-5, with 9 positions matching TRBD2. The CDR3 sequence is 16 residues long. V dropped 4 bases and J dropped 7; count of bases not matched to a gene: 11. Germline CDR1 reads LGHNT; CDR2 reads FRNRAP. Here the CDR3 DNA reads TGTGCTAGTGGTTCCGGCGGGGGGGCCAATTCAAATGAGCAGTTCTTC. Translating gives CASGSGGGANSNEQFF.

The V and J genes are TRBV5-6 and TRBJ2-7, with 8 positions matching TRBD2. The junction had 4 bases not matched to a gene; V was cut back by 0 bases and J by 2 bases. CDR3 length: 15 residues. The germline gives CDR1 SGHDT, CDR2 YYEEEE. The CDR3 protein is CASSLVREGPYEQYF. CDR3 nucleotides: TGTGCCAGCAGCTTGGTCCGGGAGGGACCCTACGAGCAGTACTTC. Full variable domain (outside the CDR3, taken from reference TRBV5-6 and TRBJ2-7): DAGVTQSPTHLIKTRGQQVTLRCSPKSGHDTVSWYQQALGQGPQFIFQYYEEEERQRGNFPDRFSGHQFPNYSSELNVNALLLGDSALYLCASSLVREGPYEQYFGPGTRLTVT.

V is TRBV6-6 and J is TRBJ1-5; D unclear. The ends were cut back, 4 bases at V and 2 bases at J, with 9 bases in the middle. This CDR3 region has 14 residues. Germline V lookup: CDR1 MNHNY, CDR2 SVGAGI (reference sequence). This chain's CDR3 is CASSSGMGNQPQHF. CDR3 nucleotides: TGTGCCAGCAGTTCAGGTATGGGCAATCAGCCCCAGCATTTT.